The next 3 T cell receptor beta chains were all read from a single sample in a study of T-cell memory formation after mild COVID-19. TCRdb analysed the 5' RACE reads with MiXCR anew, one entry per CDR3 protein. Of 29,000 or so distinct CDR3 sequences listed, roughly an eighth are singletons. Sequenced: PBMCs or a T cell subset sorted from them (not recorded which). These TCRs come from an adult woman who had mild COVID-19 (a few samples of this study predate the infection). Cell type and time point are not known.

This clonotype was recorded at least ten times. The rearrangement links TRBV6-1 to TRBJ2-2; D is perhaps TRBD1 or TRBD2 (5 bases each). The CDR3 has 15 residues. V lost 3 bases and J lost 7, with 15 bases in between. Per germline, CDR1 MNHNS and CDR2 SASEGT. CDR3 coding DNA: TGTGCCAGCAGTGAGACTTACGGGGACGTCGGGGAGCTGTTTTTT. Amino acid sequence: CASSETYGDVGELFF.

The J gene is TRBJ1-2, the V gene TRBV20-1, with 8 bases fitting TRBD1. Trimming took 6 bases from V and 2 from J; bases not matched to a gene: 2. This CDR3 comprises 12 residues. Germline-derived CDR1 and CDR2 are DFQATT and SNEGSKA (reference sequence). CDR3 sequence reads: CSADRGNYGYTF. For the CDR3, the DNA is TGCAGTGCCGACAGGGGCAACTATGGCTACACCTTC.

The sample holds many counts of this clonotype. CDR3 amino acids: CASSQAFNEKLFF. The CDR3 DNA is TGTGCCAGCAGCCAGGCATTTAATGAAAAACTGTTTTTT. This chain connects TRBV3-1 to TRBJ1-4; unclear D gene. Germline CDR1 and CDR2: LGHDT and YNNKEL (reference sequence). The CDR3 has 13 amino acids. V was clipped by 3 bases and J by 4 bases, with 6 bases between them. Drawing the rest from reference TRBV3-1 and TRBJ1-4, the complete variable domain is DTAVSQTPKYLVTQMGNDKSIKCEQNLGHDTMYWYKQDSKKFLKIMFSYNNKELIINETVPNRFSPKSPDKAHLNLHINSLELGDSAVYFCASSQAFNEKLFFGSGTQLSVL.